Reported below is one TCR beta chain. Clones were sequenced by immunoSEQ multiplex PCR, and TCRdb holds only the in-frame ones, with some missing. The table includes more than 95,000 clones, around 80% detected once. This sample was included in a study of T cell clones after liver transplantation. Looked up from germline, CDR1 is SGHTA and CDR2 is FQGNSA. This CDR3 has 14 amino acids. The V gene lost 5 bases and the J gene lost 2 bases, with 10 bases spanning the gap. This clonotype was sampled from a human patient who received a liver transplant. Part of the T cells may come from the graft donor. The rearrangement links TRBV7-2 to TRBJ1-5, with D unclear. Sequencing used CD4+ T cells from blood, obtained approximately 43 months after liver transplant. The chain's CDR3 is CASSQDNGNQPQHF. For the CDR3, the DNA is TGTGCCAGCAGCCAAGATAACGGCAATCAGCCCCAGCATTTT.